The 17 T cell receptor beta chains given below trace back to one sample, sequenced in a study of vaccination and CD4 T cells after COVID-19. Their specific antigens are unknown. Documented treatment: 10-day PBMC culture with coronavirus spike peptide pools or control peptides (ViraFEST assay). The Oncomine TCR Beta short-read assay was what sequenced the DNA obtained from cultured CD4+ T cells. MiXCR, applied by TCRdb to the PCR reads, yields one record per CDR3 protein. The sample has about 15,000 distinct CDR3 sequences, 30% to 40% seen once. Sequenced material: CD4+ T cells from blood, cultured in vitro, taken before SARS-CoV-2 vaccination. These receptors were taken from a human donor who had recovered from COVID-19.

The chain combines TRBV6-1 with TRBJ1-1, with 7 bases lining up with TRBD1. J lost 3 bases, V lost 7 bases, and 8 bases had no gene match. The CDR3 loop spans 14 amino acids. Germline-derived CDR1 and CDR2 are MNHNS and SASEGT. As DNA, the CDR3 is TGTGCCAGCAATGTAGACAGGGAGGACACTGAAGCTTTCTTT. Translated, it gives CASNVDREDTEAFF.

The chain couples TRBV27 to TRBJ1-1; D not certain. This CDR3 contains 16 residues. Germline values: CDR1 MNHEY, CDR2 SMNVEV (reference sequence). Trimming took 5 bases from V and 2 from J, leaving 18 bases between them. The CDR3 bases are TGTGCCAGCAGTCCTCAAGGACCGCCACTAAACACTGAAGCTTTCTTT. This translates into CASSPQGPPLNTEAFF.

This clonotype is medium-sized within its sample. The CDR3 loop reads CSASQGYQPQHF. In DNA, the CDR3 is TGCAGTGCTAGCCAGGGCTATCAGCCCCAGCATTTT. The chain is built from TRBV20-1 and TRBJ1-5; perhaps TRBD1 as D (5 bases). Trimming removed 3 bases from V and 5 bases from J, with 8 bases in between. The CDR3 is 12 residues long. CDR1 and CDR2 from the germline V gene are DFQATT and SNEGSKA (reference sequence).

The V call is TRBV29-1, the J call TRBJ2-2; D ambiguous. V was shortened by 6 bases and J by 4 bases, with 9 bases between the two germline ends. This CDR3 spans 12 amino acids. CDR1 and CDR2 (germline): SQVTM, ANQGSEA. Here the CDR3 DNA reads TGCAGCGTCAGTTCAAGCACCGGGGAGCTGTTTTTT. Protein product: CSVSSSTGELFF.

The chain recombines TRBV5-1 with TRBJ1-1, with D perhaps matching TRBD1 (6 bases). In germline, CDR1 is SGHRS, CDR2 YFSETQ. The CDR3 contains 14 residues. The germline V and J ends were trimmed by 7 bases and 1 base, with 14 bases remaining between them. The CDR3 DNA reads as TGCGCCAGCTGCGAGGCGGGGGCGAACACTGAAGCTTTCTTT. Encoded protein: CASCEAGANTEAFF.

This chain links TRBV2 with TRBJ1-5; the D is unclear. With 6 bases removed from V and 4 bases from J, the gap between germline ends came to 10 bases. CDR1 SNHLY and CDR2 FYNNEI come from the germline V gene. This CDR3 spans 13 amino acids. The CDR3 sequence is CASRTTGNQPQHF. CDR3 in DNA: TGTGCCAGCAGGACGACTGGGAATCAGCCCCAGCATTTT. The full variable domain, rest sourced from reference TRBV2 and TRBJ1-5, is EPEVTQTPSHQVTQMGQEVILRCVPISNHLYFYWYRQILGQKVEFLVSFYNNEISEKSEIFDDQFSVERPDGSNFTLKIRSTKLEDSAMYFCASRTTGNQPQHFGDGTRLSIL.

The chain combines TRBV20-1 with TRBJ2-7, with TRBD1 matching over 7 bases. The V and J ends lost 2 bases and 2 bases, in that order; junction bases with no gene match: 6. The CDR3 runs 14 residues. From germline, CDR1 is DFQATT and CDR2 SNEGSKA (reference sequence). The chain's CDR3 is CSARRWDSPYEQYF. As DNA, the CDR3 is TGCAGTGCTAGAAGATGGGACAGCCCCTACGAGCAGTACTTC.

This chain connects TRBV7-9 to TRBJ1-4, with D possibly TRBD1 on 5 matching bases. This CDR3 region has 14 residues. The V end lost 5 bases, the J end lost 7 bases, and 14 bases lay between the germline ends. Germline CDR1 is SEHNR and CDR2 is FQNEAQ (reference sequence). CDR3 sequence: CASSTKGRIEKLFF. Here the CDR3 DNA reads TGTGCCAGCAGCACAAAGGGACGGATTGAAAAACTGTTTTTT.

The CDR3 DNA reads as TGTGCCAGCAGTGGGGGACTAGCGGGCACAGATACGCAGTATTTT. Translated: CASSGGLAGTDTQYF. The chain employs TRBV6-1 and TRBJ2-3, with 11 positions matching TRBD2. The CDR3 contains 15 residues. Losses at the gene ends were 4 bases for V and 1 base for J; bases not matched to a gene: 1. Per germline, CDR1 MNHNS and CDR2 SASEGT.

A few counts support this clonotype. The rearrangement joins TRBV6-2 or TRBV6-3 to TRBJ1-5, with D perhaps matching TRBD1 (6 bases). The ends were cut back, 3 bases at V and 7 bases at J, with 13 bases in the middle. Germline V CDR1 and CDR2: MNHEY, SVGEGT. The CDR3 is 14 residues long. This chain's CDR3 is CASSYLGGGQPQHF. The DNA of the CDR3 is TGTGCCAGCAGTTATCTGGGGGGCGGCCAGCCCCAGCATTTT.

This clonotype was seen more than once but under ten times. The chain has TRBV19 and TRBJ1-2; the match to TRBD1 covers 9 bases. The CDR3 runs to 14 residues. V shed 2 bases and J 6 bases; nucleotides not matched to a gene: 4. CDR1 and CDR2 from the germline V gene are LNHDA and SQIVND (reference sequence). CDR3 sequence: CASSIPGTGHGYTF. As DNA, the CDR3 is TGTGCCAGTAGTATACCTGGGACAGGGCATGGCTACACCTTC. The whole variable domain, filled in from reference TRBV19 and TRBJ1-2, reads DGGITQSPKYLFRKEGQNVTLSCEQNLNHDAMYWYRQDPGQGLRLIYYSQIVNDFQKGDIAEGYSVSREKKESFPLTVTSAQKNPTAFYLCASSIPGTGHGYTFGSGTRLTVV.

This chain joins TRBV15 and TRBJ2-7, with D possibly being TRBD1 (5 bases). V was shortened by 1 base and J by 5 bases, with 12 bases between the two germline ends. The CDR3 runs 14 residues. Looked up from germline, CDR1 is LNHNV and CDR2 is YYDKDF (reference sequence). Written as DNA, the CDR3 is TGTGCCACCAGCAGAGGGGGCTACCAACACGAGCAGTACTTC. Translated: CATSRGGYQHEQYF. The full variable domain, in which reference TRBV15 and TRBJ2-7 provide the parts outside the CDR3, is DAMVIQNPRYQVTQFGKPVTLSCSQTLNHNVMYWYQQKSSQAPKLLFHYYDKDFNNEADTPDNFQSRRPNTSFCFLDIRSPGLGDTAMYLCATSRGGYQHEQYFGPGTRLTVT.

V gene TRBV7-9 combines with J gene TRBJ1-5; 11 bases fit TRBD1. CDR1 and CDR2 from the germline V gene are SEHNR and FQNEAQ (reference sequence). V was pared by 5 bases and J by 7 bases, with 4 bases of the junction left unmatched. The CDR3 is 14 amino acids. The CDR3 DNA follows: TGTGCCAGCAGCAGGACAGGGGGCGACCAGCCCCAGCATTTT. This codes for CASSRTGGDQPQHF.

The CDR3 DNA reads TGCAGTGCTAGTTTGAGCGGGAGGGAATGGTCAGATACGCAGTATTTT. Translating gives CSASLSGREWSDTQYF. The chain couples TRBV20-1 to TRBJ2-3; the match to TRBD2 covers 10 bases. The CDR3 length is 16 residues. Losses at the gene ends were 3 bases for V and 4 bases for J; bases not matched to a gene: 10. Germline loops: CDR1 DFQATT, CDR2 SNEGSKA (reference sequence).

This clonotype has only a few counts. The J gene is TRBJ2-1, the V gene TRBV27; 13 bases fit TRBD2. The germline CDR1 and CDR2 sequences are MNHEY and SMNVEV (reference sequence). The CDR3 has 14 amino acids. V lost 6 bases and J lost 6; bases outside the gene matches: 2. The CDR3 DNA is TGTGCCAGCAGACTAGCGGGAGGGTTCAATGAGCAGTTCTTC. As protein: CASRLAGGFNEQFF.

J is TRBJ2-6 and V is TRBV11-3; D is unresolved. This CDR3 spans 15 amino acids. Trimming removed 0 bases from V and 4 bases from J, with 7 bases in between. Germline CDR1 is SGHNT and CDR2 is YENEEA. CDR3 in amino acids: CASSLDPSGANVLTF. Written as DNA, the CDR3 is TGTGCCAGCAGCTTAGATCCCTCCGGGGCCAACGTCCTGACTTTC.

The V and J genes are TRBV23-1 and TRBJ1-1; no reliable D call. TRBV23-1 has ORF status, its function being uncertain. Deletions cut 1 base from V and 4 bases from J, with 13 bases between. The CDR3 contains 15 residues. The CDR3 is CASSQLGAPATEAFF. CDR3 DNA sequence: TGCGCCAGCAGTCAATTGGGAGCCCCGGCCACTGAAGCTTTCTTT.